This TCR beta chain was observed in a study of blood T cell repertoires in COVID-19. The V gene lost 8 bases and the J gene lost 0 bases, with 19 bases spanning the gap. The CDR3 has 16 residues. The method was immunoSEQ multiplex PCR; TCRdb's version includes in-frame clones alone and lacks a portion of them. The sample includes about 90,000 clones, about 90% of them seen just once. The gene calls are TRBV23-1 and TRBJ1-1; TRBD1 is a possible D gene (5 bases). TRBV23-1 qualifies as an ORF whose function is uncertain. Input material: peripheral blood. This TCR derives from a male donor with acute or convalescent COVID-19. In DNA, the CDR3 is TGCGCCAGCCCCCCGCGCAGGGCGGAAATGAACACTGAAGCTTTCTTT. Residues: CASPPRRAEMNTEAFF.